The next 27 T cell receptor beta chains were all read from a single sample in a study of blood T cell repertoires in COVID-19. Repertoires were generated with immunoSEQ multiplex PCR, while TCRdb's copy carries only in-frame clones and drops some. The sample contains roughly 230,000 clones, roughly 80% of which appear only once. The sequenced material came from peripheral blood. Receptors originate from a woman aged 45-59 years with acute or convalescent COVID-19.

The chain employs TRBV24-1 and TRBJ2-2, with a possible D match to TRBD1 (6 bases). V dropped 1 base and J dropped 4 bases, with 9 bases sitting between them. The CDR3 consists of 15 residues. Germline V gene lookup returns CDR1 KGHDR and CDR2 SFDVKD. CDR3 sequence: CATSDLQGVTGELFF. The CDR3 DNA sequence: TGTGCCACCAGTGATTTACAGGGCGTCACCGGGGAGCTGTTTTTT.

The chain carries TRBV4-2 and TRBJ2-7; TRBD1 agrees at 8 bases. The V and J ends lost 1 base and 4 bases, in that order; junction bases with no gene match: 6. Germline CDR1 is LGHNA and CDR2 is YNFKEQ. The CDR3 spans 15 residues. The CDR3 loop reads CASSQGTGTPYEQYF. The CDR3 nucleotides are TGTGCCAGCAGCCAAGGGACAGGGACTCCGTACGAGCAGTACTTC.

The chain uses TRBV6-1 and TRBJ1-3; maybe TRBD1 (6 bases). Per the germline V gene, CDR1 is MNHNS and CDR2 is SASEGT. V dropped 2 bases and J dropped 0 bases, with 11 bases sitting between them. This CDR3 is built from 16 residues. The CDR3 bases are TGTGCCAGCAGTGAAACGGACAGTATCTCTGGAAACACCATATATTTT. The encoded protein is CASSETDSISGNTIYF.

The gene calls are TRBV4-2 and TRBJ1-4; D unresolved. Trimming left V 0 bases short and J 12 bases short, with 20 bases between. Germline CDR1 is LGHNA and CDR2 is YNFKEQ. There are 16 residues in the CDR3. The CDR3 protein is CASSQDSSLPTGELFF. CDR3 nucleotide sequence: TGTGCCAGCAGCCAAGATAGTTCCCTCCCCACGGGAGAACTGTTTTTT.

CDR3 coding DNA: TGTGCCTCCCTGAACCGGCAGGGTGAAAACACCATATATTTT. This codes for CASLNRQGENTIYF. The chain couples TRBV30 to TRBJ1-3; the D gene is possibly TRBD1 (5 bases). The CDR3 runs 14 residues. V lost 7 bases and J lost 6, with 19 bases in between. Germline loops: CDR1 GTSNPN, CDR2 SVGIG (reference sequence).

This sequence joins TRBV3-1 (or the pseudogene TRBV3-2) and TRBJ1-2; unclear D gene. Trimming shortened V by 0 bases and J by 1 base, and 18 bases separated the two germline ends. CDR3 length equals 18 residues. CDR1 and CDR2 (germline): LGHDT, YNNKEL (reference sequence). CDR3 in amino acids: CASSQESRGSDGNYGYTF. CDR3 coding DNA: TGTGCCAGCAGCCAAGAATCGCGCGGGAGCGACGGTAACTATGGCTACACCTTC.

The rearrangement joins TRBV15 to TRBJ1-4, with TRBD1 as a possible D gene (6 bases). Looked up from germline, CDR1 is LNHNV and CDR2 is YYDKDF (reference sequence). Trimming stripped 2 bases from V and 7 bases from J, with 14 bases between. The CDR3 sequence is 15 residues long. The CDR3: CATSRSGTSAEKLFF. The DNA for the CDR3 is TGTGCCACCAGCAGAAGCGGGACAAGCGCTGAAAAACTGTTTTTT.

The V call is TRBV24-1, the J call TRBJ2-3, with D possibly TRBD1 on 7 matching bases. Trimming pared 4 bases from V and 4 bases from J, leaving 17 bases between. CDR3 length: 16 residues. Germline CDR1 and CDR2: KGHDR and SFDVKD. The CDR3 here is CATSEVGSRGADTQYF. CDR3 sequence (DNA): TGTGCCACCAGTGAAGTAGGTAGCAGGGGGGCAGATACGCAGTATTTT.

CDR3 protein: CASSGDSRYGYTF. CDR3 nucleotide sequence: TGTGCCAGCAGTGGGGACAGTCGCTATGGCTACACCTTC. This rearrangement joins TRBV2 to TRBJ1-2; 7 bases agree with TRBD1. This CDR3 spans 13 amino acids. V lost 4 bases to trimming and J lost 4 bases; unmatched junction nucleotides: 3. Germline values: CDR1 SNHLY, CDR2 FYNNEI.

This rearrangement joins TRBV21-1 to TRBJ2-1; the table's D call, TRBD2, was not checked against the DNA. TRBV21-1 is a pseudogene locus. The CDR3 runs to 17 residues. CDR3 sequence reads: CASYKGRTGINLNEQFF. CDR3 bases: TGTGCCAGCTATAAGGGGAGGACGGGGATAAACCTCAATGAGCAGTTCTTC.

The CDR3 DNA is TGCGCCAGCAGCCCGATTAACAGGGGAGGCTACACCTTC. Protein: CASSPINRGGYTF. J is TRBJ1-2 and V is TRBV4-1, with 7 positions matching TRBD1. Germline values: CDR1 MGHRA, CDR2 YSYEKL. The CDR3 length is 13 residues. The V segment lost 4 bases and the J segment 8 bases; nucleotides outside the gene matches: 7.

In nucleotides, the CDR3 is TGTGCCAGCAGTGGGGGCAGTAGATACTATGGCTACACCTTC. Its protein product is CASSGGSRYYGYTF. This chain connects TRBV2 to TRBJ1-2; D may be TRBD1 (5 bases). CDR1 and CDR2 (germline): SNHLY, FYNNEI. This CDR3 contains 14 residues. The germline V and J ends were trimmed by 4 bases and 3 bases, with 12 bases remaining between them.

The chain joins TRBV30 to TRBJ2-1; the match to TRBD2 covers 7 bases. The junction had 10 bases not matched to a gene; V was cut back by 5 bases and J by 6 bases. Germline V lookup: CDR1 GTSNPN, CDR2 SVGIG (reference sequence). This CDR3 has 14 amino acids. This CDR3 is CAWARGLEFNEQFF. Here the CDR3 DNA reads TGTGCCTGGGCGAGAGGACTAGAGTTCAATGAGCAGTTCTTC. Combining the CDR3 with reference TRBV30 and TRBJ2-1 gives the whole variable domain SQTIHQWPATLVQPVGSPLSLECTVEGTSNPNLYWYRQAAGRGLQLLFYSVGIGQISSEVPQNLSASRPQDRQFILSSKKLLLSDSGFYLCAWARGLEFNEQFFGPGTRLTVL.

This rearrangement joins TRBV7-2 to TRBJ1-5, with TRBD1 as a possible D gene (6 bases). The germline CDR1 and CDR2 sequences are SGHTA and FQGNSA. V gave up 4 bases and J gave up 9 bases, with 16 bases separating them. This CDR3 has 14 amino acids. The CDR3 spells CASSSGQPISPQHF. In DNA form, the CDR3 reads TGTGCCAGCAGCTCCGGACAGCCGATATCGCCCCAGCATTTT.

This clone was observed at least ten times. The chain carries TRBV21-1 and TRBJ1-1; the table calls TRBD1, which could not be checked here. TRBV21-1 corresponds to a pseudogene. The CDR3 extends over 13 amino acids. The CDR3 DNA sequence: TGTGCCAGCAGCCCAAGCAGGGTGGGTGAAGCTTTCTTT. Its translation: CASSPSRVGEAFF.

This clone was picked up a small number of times. The rearrangement links TRBV6-5 to TRBJ1-1, with 10 bases identical to TRBD1. Germline V gives CDR1 MNHEY, CDR2 SVGAGI. The CDR3 consists of 14 residues. V lost 5 bases to trimming and J lost 6 bases; unmatched junction nucleotides: 6. The CDR3 coding sequence is TGTGCCAGCAGTAGACAGGGGGCTGGTGCTGAAGCTTTCTTT. It translates to CASSRQGAGAEAFF.

This chain uses TRBV9 with TRBJ1-2; a possible D gene is TRBD1 (6 bases). V dropped 3 bases and J dropped 0 bases, with 9 bases sitting between them. The CDR3 has 14 residues. Looked up from germline, CDR1 is SGDLS and CDR2 is YYNGEE. The CDR3 loop reads CASSGDTANYGYTF. CDR3 nucleotides: TGTGCCAGCAGCGGGGACACGGCTAACTATGGCTACACCTTC.

The chain employs TRBV11-2 and TRBJ2-7; perhaps TRBD1 as D (7 bases). There are 14 residues in the CDR3. Trimming shortened V by 1 base and J by 3 bases, and 10 bases separated the two germline ends. Germline V gene data show CDR1 as SGHAT and CDR2 as FQNNGV. The CDR3 region has the DNA TGTGCCAGCAGCTTAGGACAGGGAGGCTACGAGCAGTACTTC. Encoded protein: CASSLGQGGYEQYF.

This chain connects TRBV24-1 to TRBJ2-1; weak D call: TRBD1 (6 bases). The CDR3 runs to 16 residues. Germline CDR1 KGHDR, CDR2 SFDVKD. The V gene lost 3 bases and the J gene lost 5 bases, with 16 bases spanning the gap. CDR3 sequence reads: CATSDQQGGGHNEQFF. The CDR3, as DNA: TGTGCCACCAGTGATCAACAGGGTGGGGGACACAATGAGCAGTTCTTC.

This chain uses TRBV30 with TRBJ2-3; 12 bases fit TRBD2. The CDR3 covers 15 residues. Germline CDR1 and CDR2: GTSNPN and SVGIG (reference sequence). With V trimmed by 2 bases and J by 4 bases, 4 bases remained unmatched. CDR3 nucleotides: TGTGCCTGGAGTCTAGCGGGAGGGCCTTCAGATACGCAGTATTTT. Translated, it gives CAWSLAGGPSDTQYF.

The chain joins TRBV2 to TRBJ1-3, with TRBD1 as a possible D gene (5 bases). The germline CDR1 and CDR2 sequences are SNHLY and FYNNEI. Trimming cost V 5 bases and J 0 bases, with 11 bases left between them. This CDR3 contains 15 residues. The CDR3 protein is CASSPQGRSGNTIYF. CDR3 nucleotides: TGTGCCAGCAGTCCCCAGGGCCGCTCTGGAAACACCATATATTTT.

A few counts support this clone. V usage is TRBV28 and J usage is TRBJ1-2; 8 bases fit TRBD1. The CDR3 totals 14 residues. Germline trimming cut 6 bases from V and 8 bases from J; bases unmatched to any gene: 11. CDR1 and CDR2 from the germline V gene are MDHEN and SYDVKM. The CDR3 here is CASRLPGTGGGYTF. The CDR3 DNA reads as TGTGCCAGCAGGCTACCCGGGACAGGAGGGGGCTACACCTTC.

The V gene is TRBV7-2, the J gene TRBJ1-2; 9 bases are shared with TRBD1. Germline V CDR1 and CDR2: SGHTA, FQGNSA. The CDR3 has 13 residues. After removal of 8 bases from V and 2 bases from J, the junction contained 3 bases not matched to a gene. CDR3 sequence: CASRGQGNYGYTF. In DNA, the CDR3 is TGTGCCAGCCGGGGACAGGGAAACTATGGCTACACCTTC.

The chain couples TRBV2 to TRBJ2-7; 12 bases line up with TRBD2. CDR3 length: 14 amino acids. With 5 bases clipped from V and 12 bases from J, the junction kept 11 bases outside the gene matches. Germline V CDR1 and CDR2: SNHLY, FYNNEI. CDR3 sequence (DNA): TGTGCCAGCAGTCAGTTAACTAGCGGGAGGTCATGGTACTTC. Protein: CASSQLTSGRSWYF. The variable domain in full, completed from reference TRBV2 and TRBJ2-7, reads EPEVTQTPSHQVTQMGQEVILRCVPISNHLYFYWYRQILGQKVEFLVSFYNNEISEKSEIFDDQFSVERPDGSNFTLKIRSTKLEDSAMYFCASSQLTSGRSWYFGPGTRLTVT.

The rearrangement uses TRBV14 and TRBJ1-5; 7 bases fit TRBD1. Germline loops: CDR1 SGHDN, CDR2 FVKESK. The V gene end was trimmed by 2 bases and the J gene end by 5 bases; junction bases not matched to a gene: 3. This CDR3 comprises 14 residues. The CDR3 protein is CASSQNRGDQPQHF. CDR3 in DNA: TGTGCCAGCAGCCAAAACAGGGGAGATCAGCCCCAGCATTTT. Together with reference TRBV14 and TRBJ1-5, the CDR3 gives the full variable domain: EAGVTQFPSHSVIEKGQTVTLRCDPISGHDNLYWYRRVMGKEIKFLLHFVKESKQDESGMPNNRFLAERTGGTYSTLKVQPAELEDSGVYFCASSQNRGDQPQHFGDGTRLSIL.

The chain uses TRBV19 and TRBJ2-5; 14 bases match TRBD2. The V and J ends lost 1 base and 5 bases, in that order; junction bases with no gene match: 6. This CDR3 has 17 amino acids. Germline V gene sequence: CDR1 LNHDA, CDR2 SQIVND (reference sequence). CDR3 nucleotides: TGTGCCAGTAGTATAGTGACTAGCGGGGGGGGGTCCGAGACCCAGTACTTC. Translation gives CASSIVTSGGGSETQYF.

The chain is built from TRBV5-1 and TRBJ2-1, with D possibly matching TRBD2 (5 bases). Germline V gene data show CDR1 as SGHRS and CDR2 as YFSETQ. This CDR3 is 13 amino acids long. V was cut by 0 bases and J by 10 bases, with 11 bases left in between. CDR3 region: CASSLGLAGEQFF. As DNA, the CDR3 is TGCGCCAGCAGCTTGGGGCTAGCAGGCGAGCAGTTCTTC. Filled out from reference TRBV5-1 and TRBJ2-1, the complete variable domain reads KAGVTQTPRYLIKTRGQQVTLSCSPISGHRSVSWYQQTPGQGLQFLFEYFSETQRNKGNFPGRFSGRQFSNSRSEMNVSTLELGDSALYLCASSLGLAGEQFFGPGTRLTVL.